This TCR beta chain was retrieved from a study of response to subunit inactivated influenza vaccine. TCRdb itself ran the RT-PCR reads through MiXCR, one entry per CDR3 protein. Of hundreds of thousands of distinct CDR3 sequences in the sample, about a sixth were seen once. Study-level results: Authors suggested each seasonal influenza vaccination recruits few new T cells.

J was trimmed by 5 bases and V by 1 base; bases with no gene match: 6. The CDR3 has 15 residues. CDR1 is KGHSH, CDR2 LQKENI, per germline. A remark on this clonotype: Antigen specificity is unknown.

The sequences come from PBMCs from blood, collected 11 to 12 days after vaccination. The sequence was collected from a man in his fifties or sixties who received an inactivated influenza vaccine. The rearrangement joins TRBV18 to TRBJ2-5, with 8 bases fitting TRBD2. In nucleotides, the CDR3 is TGTGCCAGCTCACCACGAACGGGACTAGTCGAGACCCAGTACTTC. It translates to CASSPRTGLVETQYF.